The 8 T cell receptor beta chains below were found in one sample sequenced in a study of T cell responses to AZD1222 COVID-19 vaccine. Only in-frame clones appear in the TCRdb table, and some are missing; sequencing was by immunoSEQ multiplex PCR. The sample consists of some 97,000 clones, 87% of them appearing once. This material consisted of peripheral blood, taken on day 0 of AZD1222 vaccination. The receptors were sampled from an adult in good health.

The chain carries TRBV20-1 and TRBJ1-6; D is uncertain. Germline V gene sequence: CDR1 DFQATT, CDR2 SNEGSKA (reference sequence). Trimming cost V 4 bases and J 8 bases, with 6 bases left between them. This CDR3 comprises 11 residues. CDR3 DNA: TGCAGTGCTACCCGGTATTCACCCCTCCACTTT. Encoded protein: CSATRYSPLHF.

J is TRBJ2-7 and V is TRBV7-2, with a tentative D call TRBD2 (6 bases). The V and J ends lost 4 bases and 2 bases respectively, with 12 bases between them. Germline CDR1 SGHTA, CDR2 FQGNSA. The CDR3 covers 14 residues. The CDR3 DNA reads TGTGCCAGCAGCTCCTTGGAGGGCCCCTACGAGCAGTACTTC. Protein product: CASSSLEGPYEQYF.

The gene calls are TRBV7-2 and TRBJ1-5; D gene ambiguous. Germline-derived CDR1 and CDR2 are SGHTA and FQGNSA. The CDR3 loop spans 15 amino acids. V dropped 0 bases and J dropped 1 base, with 7 bases sitting between them. This chain's CDR3 is CASSLAGRSNQPQHF. CDR3 in DNA: TGTGCCAGCAGCTTAGCCGGCCGGAGCAATCAGCCCCAGCATTTT.

V gene TRBV6-6 combines with J gene TRBJ2-7, with 7 positions matching TRBD1. Per germline, CDR1 MNHNY and CDR2 SVGAGI (reference sequence). V dropped 8 bases and J dropped 2; count of bases not matched to a gene: 6. The CDR3 runs 13 residues. Written as DNA, the CDR3 is TGTGCCAGCGTACAGGGGTTTCCCTACGAGCAGTACTTC. Residues: CASVQGFPYEQYF.

This sequence joins TRBV7-2 and TRBJ1-4; 8 bases map to TRBD1. Germline values: CDR1 SGHTA, CDR2 FQGNSA. Trimming at V came to 5 bases and at J to 7 bases, leaving 6 bases not matched to a gene. CDR3 length equals 14 residues. The CDR3 bases are TGTGCCAGCAGCCCGACAGGGGCAGGTGAAAAACTGTTTTTT. Translated, it gives CASSPTGAGEKLFF.

This chain joins TRBV6-1 and TRBJ1-2; perhaps TRBD1 as D (6 bases). Germline-derived CDR1 and CDR2 are MNHNS and SASEGT. CDR3 length: 15 amino acids. V was clipped by 2 bases and J by 3 bases, with 13 bases between them. In DNA form, the CDR3 reads TGTGCCAGCAGTGAAATCGGGGGCGCGGACTATGGCTACACCTTC. This codes for CASSEIGGADYGYTF.

The rearrangement joins TRBV27 to TRBJ2-1; TRBD2 agrees at 7 bases. Germline CDR1 is MNHEY and CDR2 is SMNVEV (reference sequence). This CDR3 comprises 14 residues. J gave up 6 bases and V 6 bases, and 8 bases lay outside the gene matches. The CDR3 bases are TGTGCCAGCAGCTATTGGGGGGGGAGCAATGAGCAGTTCTTC. This translates into CASSYWGGSNEQFF.

This rearrangement joins TRBV18 to TRBJ2-5; 10 bases fit TRBD2. The CDR3 totals 14 residues. V shed 3 bases and J 7 bases; nucleotides not matched to a gene: 5. The germline V gene has CDR1 KGHSH and CDR2 LQKENI. The CDR3 protein is CASSPGTSEVTQYF. In DNA, the CDR3 is TGTGCCAGCTCACCCGGGACTAGCGAAGTGACCCAGTACTTC.